One T cell receptor (beta chain) is described in this entry. One end of the junction does not line up with germline, which may come from a read error. The sample comes from a study of blood T cells in healthy people across ages. From germline, CDR1 is MNHEY and CDR2 SMNVEV (reference sequence). The CDR3 extends over 15 amino acids. The use of a sample-barcoded 5' primer and a J-beta primer mix characterized a second PCR of 7 to 11 cycles. Each of the cDNA molecules was tagged by a template-switch adaptor with 12 random nucleotides. Via MiXCR, TCRdb re-called the 5' RACE reads, giving one row per CDR3 protein. The table records around 990,000 distinct CDR3 sequences, roughly two fifths of them present only once.

Sequencing was carried out using blood. The origin of this receptor is a young man in good health. J is TRBJ1-1 and V is TRBV27; tentatively, D is TRBD1 (5 bases). The CDR3 protein is CASSLLTDLNTETFF. DNA of the CDR3: TGTGCCAGCAGTTTACTGACAGATTTGAACACTGAAACTTTCTTT.